The T cell receptor (beta chain) described here comes from a study of T cell repertoires in cytomegalovirus infection (dated by TCRdb to about 2019). Some background on the complete study: Recently identified HLA-C-restricted CMV epitopes, whose presentation resists viral immunomodulation, were targeted by peptide stimulations together with well-studied HLA-B-restricted epitopes. Donor HLA type was relevant to the analysis, as public TCR beta signatures indicated carriage of CMV infection together with the matching HLA type. The paper's findings and limits, for the study overall: Carriers of CMV infection plus the relevant HLA type were discriminated by the cumulative frequency of public TCR beta family members in the study cohort and in an independent approximately 360-donor cohort. In the ex vivo response, HLA-C-restricted CMV-specific TCR beta clonotypes were dominant, and in two of eight donors the single most frequent clonotype came from this HLA-C-restricted group.

This clonotype was recorded many times. This clone's antigen is unknown. Base quality data are lacking; no much larger clone is found one base away. The germline V gene provides CDR1 MNHEY and CDR2 SVGEGT. Trimming costs V 3 bases and J 3 bases, and their ends lie 9 bases apart. The CDR3 contains 14 residues, cysteine and phenylalanine counted. Here the CDR3 DNA is all that survives: 42 bases in frame from base 1. Reading the label with the study, this specimen's treatment or condition is: in vitro stimulation with specific CMV peptide epitopes to enrich CMV-specific T cells. Reads for this sample came from an Illumina HiSeq 1500. Using fastp trimming at Q25 and MiXCR clonotype assembly, TCRdb reanalyzed the public sequencing data and kept in-frame beta chains. Each CDR3 protein appears once, grouped with its most common genes and DNA. The sample table holds a few hundred thousand distinct CDR3 sequences, of which around 20% were seen once. Together, the top ten hold roughly a fifth of the sample.

The chain is assembled from TRBV6-2 or TRBV6-3 and TRBJ1-5; there is no confident call for the D gene. The sequencing used cultured PBMCs, collected from culture after CMV antigen stimulation. This TCR came from a human donor in good health (CMV status not recorded). Some clones in this sample may be carry-over from other donors' samples. The CDR3 sequence is CASSYDGYNQPQHF. The nucleotide sequence reads as follows: TGTGCCAGCAGTTATGACGGATACAATCAGCCCCAGCATTTT.